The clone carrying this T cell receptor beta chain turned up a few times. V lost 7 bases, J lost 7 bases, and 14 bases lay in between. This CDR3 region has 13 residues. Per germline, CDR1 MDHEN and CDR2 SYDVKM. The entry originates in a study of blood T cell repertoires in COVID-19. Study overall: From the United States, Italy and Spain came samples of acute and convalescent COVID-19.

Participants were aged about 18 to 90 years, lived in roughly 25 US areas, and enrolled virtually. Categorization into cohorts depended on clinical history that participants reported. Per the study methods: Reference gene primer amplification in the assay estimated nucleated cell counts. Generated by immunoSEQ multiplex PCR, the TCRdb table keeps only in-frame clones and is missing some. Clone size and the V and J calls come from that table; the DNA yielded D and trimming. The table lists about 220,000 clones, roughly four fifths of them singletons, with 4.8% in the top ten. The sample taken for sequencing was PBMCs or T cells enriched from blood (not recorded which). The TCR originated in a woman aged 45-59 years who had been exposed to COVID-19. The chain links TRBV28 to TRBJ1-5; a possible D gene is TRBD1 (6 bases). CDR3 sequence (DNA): TGTGCCAGCACGTCAGGGGACGGCCAGCCCCAGCATTTT. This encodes CASTSGDGQPQHF.